Shown below are 16 T cell receptor beta chains from a single sample sequenced in a study of blood T cell repertoires in COVID-19 (dated by TCRdb to 2019 to 2021). The method was the immunoSEQ multiplex PCR assay. TCRdb limited this immuneACCESS table to in-frame rearrangements with V and J called. A share of clones is missing; checked studies link under half to unresolved V genes, and the rest is unexplained. The sample data list tens of thousands of clones, and roughly 90% of these were observed just once. The ten largest clones add up to about 15% of the sample. Material for sequencing was peripheral blood. The origin of the receptors is a male donor with acute or convalescent COVID-19.

This chain uses TRBV2 with TRBJ2-1; 12 bases align to TRBD2. Germline-derived CDR1 and CDR2 are SNHLY and FYNNEI. The CDR3 has 15 amino acids. Unmatched junction bases numbered 10, after V lost 7 bases and J lost 9 bases. As DNA, the CDR3 is TGTGCCAGCATTGGGACTAGCGGGCTTTCGGGTGAGCAGTTCTTC. Translated, it gives CASIGTSGLSGEQFF.

The genes are TRBV28 and TRBJ2-7, with 7 bases fitting TRBD2. The CDR3 totals 15 residues. J gave up 0 bases and V 4 bases, and 6 bases lay outside the gene matches. Germline V gene sequence: CDR1 MDHEN, CDR2 SYDVKM. In DNA, the CDR3 is TGTGCCAGCAGTTCTAATGGGGGGGTCTCCTACGAGCAGTACTTC. Translating gives CASSSNGGVSYEQYF.

V usage is TRBV28 and J usage is TRBJ1-5, with 11 bases aligning to TRBD1. The CDR3 is 15 residues long. J lost 6 bases, V lost 8 bases, and 9 bases had no gene match. Germline V lookup: CDR1 MDHEN, CDR2 SYDVKM. The CDR3 DNA follows: TGTGCCAGCCGTAACCCGGGACAGGGGGGTCAGCCCCAGCATTTT. Translating it yields CASRNPGQGGQPQHF. Full variable domain (rest looked up from reference TRBV28 and TRBJ1-5): DVKVTQSSRYLVKRTGEKVFLECVQDMDHENMFWYRQDPGLGLRLIYFSYDVKMKEKGDIPEGYSVSREKKERFSLILESASTNQTSMYLCASRNPGQGGQPQHFGDGTRLSIL.

The chain carries TRBV3-1 (or the pseudogene TRBV3-2) and TRBJ1-4; D might be TRBD1 (5 bases). Per the germline V gene, CDR1 is LGHDT and CDR2 is YNNKEL (reference sequence). CDR3 length equals 15 residues. Trimming removed 1 base from V and 3 bases from J, with 9 bases in between. CDR3 region: CASSQGGEANEKLFF. The DNA of the CDR3 is TGTGCCAGCAGCCAAGGGGGCGAGGCTAATGAAAAACTGTTTTTT.

This clone is a singleton in its sample. V is TRBV19 and J is TRBJ1-5; weak D call: TRBD1 (5 bases). Germline assignment: CDR1 LNHDA and CDR2 SQIVND (reference sequence). Trimming left V 5 bases short and J 5 bases short, with 16 bases between. The length of the CDR3 is 15 residues. In DNA, the CDR3 is TGTGCCAGTAGTCCACGGTCACAGGAATATCAGCCCCAGCATTTT. Amino acid sequence: CASSPRSQEYQPQHF.

The sample holds one count of this clone. The chain employs TRBV6-5 and TRBJ1-6; D remains ambiguous. The CDR3 is 14 amino acids. Trimming cost V 7 bases and J 8 bases, with 15 bases left between them. CDR1 and CDR2 from the germline V gene are MNHEY and SVGAGI. CDR3 residues: CASTQSAGHSPLHF. The CDR3 region has the DNA TGTGCCAGCACCCAATCGGCGGGCCATTCACCCCTCCACTTT.

This sequence joins TRBV5-6 and TRBJ1-5, with TRBD1 as a possible D gene (6 bases). Germline CDR1 and CDR2: SGHDT and YYEEEE. CDR3 length equals 16 residues. The V end lost 4 bases, the J end lost 4 bases, and 18 bases lay between the germline ends. The CDR3 here is CASSKRAGQGNQPQHF. Written as DNA, the CDR3 is TGTGCCAGCAGCAAACGGGCCGGGCAGGGGAATCAGCCCCAGCATTTT.

The chain recombines TRBV19 with TRBJ1-6; the match to TRBD1 covers 9 bases. Germline loops: CDR1 LNHDA, CDR2 SQIVND (reference sequence). V gave up 5 bases and J gave up 6 bases; unmatched junction bases: 11. The CDR3 has 17 amino acids. The CDR3 sequence: CASSFSSGTGSNSPLHF. CDR3 DNA: TGTGCCAGTAGTTTCTCCTCCGGGACAGGGAGTAATTCACCCCTCCACTTT.

The chain is built from TRBV7-6 and TRBJ2-2, with D maybe TRBD2 (6 bases). Germline V CDR1 and CDR2: SGHVS, FNYEAQ. Trimming removed 0 bases at V and 6 bases at J, with 14 bases between. This CDR3 comprises 16 residues. Here the CDR3 reads CASSLAGEVVPGELFF. In DNA form, the CDR3 reads TGTGCCAGCAGCTTAGCCGGGGAGGTGGTACCCGGGGAGCTGTTTTTT.

The chain has TRBV19 and TRBJ2-1; 8 bases match TRBD1. This CDR3 is built from 14 residues. V lost 6 bases, J lost 3 bases, and 4 bases stayed unmatched. Germline V gene lookup returns CDR1 LNHDA and CDR2 SQIVND (reference sequence). This chain's CDR3 is CASSYDRGYNEQFF. The CDR3 region has the DNA TGTGCCAGTAGCTACGACAGGGGCTACAATGAGCAGTTCTTC.

This chain joins TRBV29-1 and TRBJ2-5, with D possibly matching TRBD1 (5 bases). V lost 0 bases and J lost 5, with 22 bases in between. Germline CDR1 reads SQVTM; CDR2 reads ANQGSEA. The CDR3 consists of 17 residues. The CDR3 DNA reads TGCAGCGTTGAAGATTCTCAGGGTGGATGGAACGATGAGACCCAGTACTTC. Translation gives CSVEDSQGGWNDETQYF.

The chain has TRBV5-4 and TRBJ2-1; TRBD2 agrees at 7 bases. Germline CDR1 SGHNT, CDR2 YYREEE (reference sequence). Trimming removed 0 bases from V and 12 bases from J; junction bases left unmatched: 6. The CDR3 is 13 residues long. Written as DNA, the CDR3 is TGTGCCAGCAGCTTGGCTGGCGGGGGTTCGCAGTTCTTC. Amino acid sequence: CASSLAGGGSQFF.

This sequence joins TRBV3-1 (or the pseudogene TRBV3-2) and TRBJ2-7, with a possible D match to TRBD2 (6 bases). The CDR3 sequence is 14 residues long. Per germline, CDR1 LGHDT and CDR2 YNNKEL (reference sequence). V lost 0 bases and J lost 1, with 7 bases in between. DNA of the CDR3: TGTGCCAGCAGCCAAGATCGGGGGTCCTACGAGCAGTACTTC. Translated, it gives CASSQDRGSYEQYF.

V is TRBV30 and J is TRBJ1-4; the D gene is possibly TRBD1 (6 bases). Trimming pared 0 bases from V and 6 bases from J, leaving 14 bases between. CDR1 GTSNPN and CDR2 SVGIG come from the germline V gene (reference sequence). This CDR3 is built from 15 residues. CDR3: CAWSVLNRADEKLFF. The CDR3 nucleotides read TGTGCCTGGAGTGTACTTAACAGGGCGGATGAAAAACTGTTTTTT.

This chain links TRBV3-1 (or the pseudogene TRBV3-2) with TRBJ2-4, with D uncertain. The germline V gene has CDR1 LGHDT and CDR2 YNNKEL (reference sequence). The CDR3 sequence is 14 residues long. The V and J ends lost 0 bases and 6 bases respectively, with 9 bases between them. The CDR3 sequence is CASSQEANINIQYF. The DNA for the CDR3 is TGTGCCAGCAGCCAAGAAGCGAATATAAACATTCAGTACTTC.

This chain connects TRBV10-3 to TRBJ2-7; maybe TRBD2 (6 bases). The CDR3 is 13 amino acids. Trimming removed 3 bases from V and 9 bases from J, with 15 bases in between. In germline, CDR1 is ENHRY, CDR2 SYGVKD. This CDR3 is CAISDSRQEGQYF. CDR3 sequence (DNA): TGTGCCATCAGTGACTCAAGGCAGGAGGGGCAGTACTTC.